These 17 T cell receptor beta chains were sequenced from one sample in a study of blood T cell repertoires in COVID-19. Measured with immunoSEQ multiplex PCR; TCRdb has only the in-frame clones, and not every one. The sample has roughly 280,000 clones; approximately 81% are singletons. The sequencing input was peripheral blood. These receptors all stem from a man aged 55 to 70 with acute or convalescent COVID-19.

The CDR3 is CASSLRGLGSYNEQFF. For the CDR3, the DNA is TGTGCCAGCAGCTTAAGAGGACTAGGCTCCTACAATGAGCAGTTCTTC. The rearrangement joins TRBV7-9 to TRBJ2-1; 7 bases agree with TRBD2. V lost 2 bases and J lost 0; bases outside the gene matches: 4. The germline V gene encodes CDR1 SEHNR and CDR2 FQNEAQ (reference sequence). This CDR3 is built from 16 residues.

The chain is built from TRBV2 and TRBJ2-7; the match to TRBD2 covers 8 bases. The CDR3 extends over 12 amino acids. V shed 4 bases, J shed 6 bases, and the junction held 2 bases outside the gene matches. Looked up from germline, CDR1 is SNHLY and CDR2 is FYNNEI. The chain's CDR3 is CASSGTSLEQYF. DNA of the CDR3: TGTGCCAGCAGTGGGACTAGCCTCGAGCAGTACTTC.

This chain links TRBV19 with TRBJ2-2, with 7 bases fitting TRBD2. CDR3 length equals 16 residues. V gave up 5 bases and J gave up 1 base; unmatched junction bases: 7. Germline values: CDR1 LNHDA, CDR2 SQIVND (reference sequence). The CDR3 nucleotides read TGTGCCAGTAGTCAAGGAGCGGGACTGAACACCGGGGAGCTGTTTTTT. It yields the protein CASSQGAGLNTGELFF.

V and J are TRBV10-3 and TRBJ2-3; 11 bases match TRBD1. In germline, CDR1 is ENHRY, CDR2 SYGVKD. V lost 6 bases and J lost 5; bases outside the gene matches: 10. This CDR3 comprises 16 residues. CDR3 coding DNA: TGTGCCATCAGCGAGCTGTCGGACAGGGGGCGAGATACGCAGTATTTT. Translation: CAISELSDRGRDTQYF.

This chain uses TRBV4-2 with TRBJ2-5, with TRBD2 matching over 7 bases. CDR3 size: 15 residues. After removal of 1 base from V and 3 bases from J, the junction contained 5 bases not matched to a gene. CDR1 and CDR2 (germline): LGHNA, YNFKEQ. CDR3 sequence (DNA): TGTGCCAGCAGCCAAGTCTGGACTAGGGAAGAGACCCAGTACTTC. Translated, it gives CASSQVWTREETQYF.

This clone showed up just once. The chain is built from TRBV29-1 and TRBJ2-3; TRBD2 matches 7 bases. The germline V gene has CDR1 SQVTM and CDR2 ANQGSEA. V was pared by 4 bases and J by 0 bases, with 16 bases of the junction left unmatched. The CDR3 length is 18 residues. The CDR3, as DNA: TGCAGCGTTGCCCCGTGGAGCGGGGCGAGCCCTAGCACAGATACGCAGTATTTT. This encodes CSVAPWSGASPSTDTQYF.

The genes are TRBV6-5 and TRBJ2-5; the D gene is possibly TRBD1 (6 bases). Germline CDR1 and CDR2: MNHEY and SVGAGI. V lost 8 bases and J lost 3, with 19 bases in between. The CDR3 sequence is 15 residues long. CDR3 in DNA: TGTGCCAGCCAAAAGGGGGTGAGGGGGAAAGAGACCCAGTACTTC. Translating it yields CASQKGVRGKETQYF.

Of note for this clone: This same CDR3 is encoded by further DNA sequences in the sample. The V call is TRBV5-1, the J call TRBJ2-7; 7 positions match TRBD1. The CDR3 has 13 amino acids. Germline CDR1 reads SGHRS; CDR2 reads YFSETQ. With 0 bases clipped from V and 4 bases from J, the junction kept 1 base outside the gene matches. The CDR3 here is CASSLDRGYEQYF. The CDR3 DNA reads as TGCGCCAGCAGCTTGGACAGGGGATACGAGCAGTACTTC.

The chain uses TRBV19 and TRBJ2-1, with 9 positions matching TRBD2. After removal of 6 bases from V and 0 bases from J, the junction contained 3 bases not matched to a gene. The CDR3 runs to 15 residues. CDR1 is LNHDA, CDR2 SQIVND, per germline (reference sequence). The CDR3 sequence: CASRVSGSSYNEQFF. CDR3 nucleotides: TGTGCCAGTAGGGTTAGCGGGAGCTCCTACAATGAGCAGTTCTTC.

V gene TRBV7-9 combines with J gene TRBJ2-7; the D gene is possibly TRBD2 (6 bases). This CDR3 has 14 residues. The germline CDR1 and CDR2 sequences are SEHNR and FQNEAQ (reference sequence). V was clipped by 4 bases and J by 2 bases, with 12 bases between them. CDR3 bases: TGTGCCAGCAGCTATACCGGGGGAACCTACGAGCAGTACTTC. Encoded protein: CASSYTGGTYEQYF.

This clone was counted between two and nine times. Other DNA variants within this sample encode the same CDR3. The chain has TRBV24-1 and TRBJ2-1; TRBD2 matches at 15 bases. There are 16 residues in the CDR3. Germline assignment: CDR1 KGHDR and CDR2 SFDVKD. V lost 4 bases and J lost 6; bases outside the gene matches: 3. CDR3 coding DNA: TGTGCCACCAGTGACCCGGGACTAGCGGGAGGCAATGAGCAGTTCTTC. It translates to CATSDPGLAGGNEQFF.

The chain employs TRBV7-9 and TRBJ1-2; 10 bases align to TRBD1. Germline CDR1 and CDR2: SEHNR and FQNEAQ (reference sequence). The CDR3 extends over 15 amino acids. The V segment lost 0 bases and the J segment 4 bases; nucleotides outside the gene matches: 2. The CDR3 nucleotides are TGTGCCAGCAGCTTAGCCGGGACAGGGGCCTATGGCTACACCTTC. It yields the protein CASSLAGTGAYGYTF.

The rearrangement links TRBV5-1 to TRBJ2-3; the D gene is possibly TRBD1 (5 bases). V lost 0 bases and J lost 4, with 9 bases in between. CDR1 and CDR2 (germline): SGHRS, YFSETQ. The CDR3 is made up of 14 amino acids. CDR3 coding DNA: TGCGCCAGCAGCTTGGGGGCAGGGCCAGATACGCAGTATTTT. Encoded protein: CASSLGAGPDTQYF. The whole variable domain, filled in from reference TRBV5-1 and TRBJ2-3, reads KAGVTQTPRYLIKTRGQQVTLSCSPISGHRSVSWYQQTPGQGLQFLFEYFSETQRNKGNFPGRFSGRQFSNSRSEMNVSTLELGDSALYLCASSLGAGPDTQYFGPGTRLTVL.

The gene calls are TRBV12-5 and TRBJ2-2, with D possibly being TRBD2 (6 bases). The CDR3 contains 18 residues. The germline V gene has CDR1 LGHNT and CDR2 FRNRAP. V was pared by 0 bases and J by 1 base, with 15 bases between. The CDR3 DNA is TGTGCTAGTGGTTTGGTAATGGTAGACGGGGGGAACACCGGGGAGCTGTTTTTT. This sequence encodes CASGLVMVDGGNTGELFF.

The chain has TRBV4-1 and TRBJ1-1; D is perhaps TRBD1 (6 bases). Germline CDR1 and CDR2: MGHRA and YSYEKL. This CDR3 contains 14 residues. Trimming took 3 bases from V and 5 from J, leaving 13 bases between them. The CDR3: CASSHPPRGTEAFF. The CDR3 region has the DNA TGCGCCAGCAGCCATCCCCCGAGGGGGACTGAAGCTTTCTTT.

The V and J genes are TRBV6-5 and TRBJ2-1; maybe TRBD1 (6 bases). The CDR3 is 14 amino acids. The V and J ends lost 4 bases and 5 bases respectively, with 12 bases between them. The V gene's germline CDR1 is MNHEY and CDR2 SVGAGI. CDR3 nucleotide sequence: TGTGCCAGCAGTTTCAGGGGTCGGAACAATGAGCAGTTCTTC. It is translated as CASSFRGRNNEQFF.

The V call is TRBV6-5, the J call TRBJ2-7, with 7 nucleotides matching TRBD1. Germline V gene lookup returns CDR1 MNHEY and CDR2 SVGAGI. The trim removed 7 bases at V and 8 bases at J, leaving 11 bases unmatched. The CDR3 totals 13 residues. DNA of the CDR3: TGTGCCAGCAACCGACTCGGACAGGAAAAGCAGTACTTC. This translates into CASNRLGQEKQYF.